The sample holds a few counts of the clone carrying this T cell receptor beta chain. Germline V gene data show CDR1 as LGHNA and CDR2 as YSLEER. The CDR3 spans 17 residues. Trimming took off 1 base at V and 0 bases at J, with 13 bases between the two ends. TCRdb reprocessed the 5' RACE reads with MiXCR, giving one entry per CDR3 protein. The sample holds 150,000 or so distinct CDR3 sequences, roughly 31% seen once. These data originate in a study of CD8 T cells in ankylosing spondylitis. V gene TRBV4-3 combines with J gene TRBJ1-3; no clear D. This TCR derives from a male donor with ankylosing spondylitis. The specimen sequenced was synovial fluid, either unsorted or a sorted T cell fraction (not recorded which). CDR3 in amino acids: CASSQVKTPGSGNTIYF. The CDR3 bases are TGCGCCAGCAGCCAAGTAAAGACGCCAGGCTCTGGAAACACCATATATTTT.